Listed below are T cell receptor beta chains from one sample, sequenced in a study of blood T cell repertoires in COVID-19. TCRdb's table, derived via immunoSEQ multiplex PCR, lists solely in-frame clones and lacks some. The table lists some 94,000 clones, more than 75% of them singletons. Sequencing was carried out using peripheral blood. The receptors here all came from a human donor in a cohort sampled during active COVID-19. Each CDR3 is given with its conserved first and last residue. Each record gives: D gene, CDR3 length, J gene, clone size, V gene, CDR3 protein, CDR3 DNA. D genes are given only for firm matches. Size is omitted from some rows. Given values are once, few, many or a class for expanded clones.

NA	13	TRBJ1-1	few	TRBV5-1	CASKQGGDTEAFF	TGCGCCAGCAAACAGGGTGGGGACACTGAAGCTTTCTTT
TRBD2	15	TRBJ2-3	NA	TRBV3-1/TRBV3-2	CASSQFTSAVDTQYF	TGTGCCAGCAGCCAATTTACTAGCGCGGTAGATACGCAGTATTTT
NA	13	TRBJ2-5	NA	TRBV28	CATPPYRRKTQYF	TGTGCCACCCCCCCCTATAGAAGAAAGACCCAGTACTTC
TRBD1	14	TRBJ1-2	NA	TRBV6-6	CASSSSTGAYGYTF	TGTGCCAGCAGTTCCTCGACAGGGGCCTATGGCTACACCTTC
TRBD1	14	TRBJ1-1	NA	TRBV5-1	CASSGRQGSTEAFF	TGCGCCAGCAGCGGCAGACAGGGGAGCACTGAAGCTTTCTTT
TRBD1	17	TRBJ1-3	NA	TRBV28	CASSPRGTGLTGNTIYF	TGTGCCAGCAGTCCACGAGGGACAGGGCTTACTGGAAACACCATATATTTT
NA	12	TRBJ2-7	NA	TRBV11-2	CASSPGLYEQYF	TGTGCCAGCAGCCCTGGCCTCTACGAGCAGTACTTC
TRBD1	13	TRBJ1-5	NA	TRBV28	CASAGGGGQPQHF	TGTGCCAGTGCAGGGGGTGGGGGTCAGCCCCAGCATTTT
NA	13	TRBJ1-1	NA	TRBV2	CASRNRDRTEAFF	TGTGCCAGCAGGAACAGGGATCGAACTGAAGCTTTCTTT
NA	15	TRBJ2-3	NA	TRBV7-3	CASSPGPRGVNTQYF	TGTGCCAGCAGCCCCGGACCCCGCGGGGTCAATACGCAGTATTTT
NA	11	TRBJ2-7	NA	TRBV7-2	CASRREYEQYF	TGTGCCAGCAGAAGGGAGTACGAGCAGTACTTC
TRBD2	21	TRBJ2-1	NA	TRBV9	CARSGGAGLAGVLGSYNEQFF	TGCGCCCGCAGCGGGGGGGCGGGACTAGCGGGAGTATTAGGCTCCTACAATGAGCAGTTCTTC
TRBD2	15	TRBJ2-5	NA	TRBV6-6	CASSLLSGSEETQYF	TGTGCCAGCAGTCTCCTTAGCGGGAGTGAGGAGACCCAGTACTTC
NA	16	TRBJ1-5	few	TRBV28	CASSLWTISSNQPQHF	TGTGCCAGCAGTCTCTGGACAATTAGTAGCAATCAGCCCCAGCATTTT
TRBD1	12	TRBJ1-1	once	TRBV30	CAWGTGNTEAFF	TGTGCCTGGGGGACAGGGAACACTGAAGCTTTCTTT
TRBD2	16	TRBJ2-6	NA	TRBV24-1	CATSDPRGAGANVLTF	TGTGCCACCAGTGATCCACGGGGGGCTGGGGCCAACGTCCTGACTTTC
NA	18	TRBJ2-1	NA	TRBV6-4	CASSDSRGGLSSYNEQFF	TGTGCCAGCAGTGACTCGAGGGGGGGGCTGAGCTCCTACAATGAGCAGTTCTTC
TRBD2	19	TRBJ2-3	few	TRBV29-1	CSVASSGSGRGSTGDTQYF	TGCAGCGTTGCGTCTAGCGGGAGCGGCAGAGGGTCGACGGGAGATACGCAGTATTTT